This TCR beta chain was identified during a study of cytomegalovirus exposure and HLA in healthy donors (dated by TCRdb to about 2017). About the study as a whole: An earlier analysis of 587 of the donors reported 276 Gb of sequence data and around 120 million unique TCR beta sequences obtained from approximately 180 million T cells. Along with the roughly 700-subject first cohort, a separate validation cohort of over a hundred different subjects was used. Every repertoire in the discovery cohort had been generated on one and the same sequencing platform. Among the roughly 390 genotyped donors, around 81% belonged to the genetic ancestry cluster associated with self-reported Caucasian donors. A later genetic analysis took genome-wide SNP genotypes for 398 of the 666 donors and used that subset as a discovery cohort. Both class I and class II loci were covered by HLA typing, at four-digit resolution. The number of donors typed differed by locus, with 629-630 for A, B, C, DRB1 and DQB1, roughly 520 for DQA1, 606 for DPA1, and about 450 for DPB1. To predict cytomegalovirus infection status, the study combined high-throughput TCR immunosequencing, statistical association of individual TCRs with disease status, and machine learning. The aim of the study was to test whether cataloging public T cell receptors could identify signatures of past pathogen exposure. Across 300 to 500 genotyped donors of the cohort, an average of roughly 230,000 unique TCR beta nucleotide sequences per donor were sequenced, and roughly 20% of those sequences were non-productive. To study patterns of TCR occurrence, a later analysis re-analyzed previously published TCR beta repertoires from just over 650 donors and added high-resolution HLA genotyping. Because of strong linkage in the cohort, four or five DR-DQ haplotypes were treated as single units for association and clustering. Alongside the repertoire data, information on donor age, sex, ethnicity and CMV serostatus was compiled. About 310 gigabases of sequencing data and approximately 84 million unique TCR sequences were included in an early release covering about 700 HLA-typed donors. The later analysis used no new phenotypic data to find candidate immune exposures, relying instead on TCR beta sequences and their occurrence across donors. An earlier analysis of some 600 of the donors applied high-throughput TCR beta sequencing to assess whether each TCR beta V gene segment acted as functional or pseudogenic. The T cell repertoires of several hundred subjects were profiled by immunosequencing and related to cytomegalovirus serostatus. Findings and caveats that apply to the study as a whole: Most TCR sequences were observed very rarely across donors, whereas some public TCRs were present in many individuals. In a later analysis, most CMV-associated TCR beta chains were found to appear HLA-restricted, with HLA associations seemingly driven largely by CMV exposure. Because counts were too low, about 17 rarely observed V segments, including chromosome 9 orphons, were excluded from the earlier analysis of a few hundred of the donors. Some IMGT-functional V segments, including TRBV6-2 and TRBV6-3, could not be told apart with the 87-base-pair reads, so those segments were excluded. In a later analysis, HLA-associated TCR beta chains showed more clonal expansion and lower generation probabilities than non-associated chains that were equally common. In vitro tests confirmed that three of the cytomegalovirus-associated TCR beta chains recognize cytomegalovirus antigens. A later analysis associated about 18,000 TCR beta sequences with specific HLA alleles at a false discovery rate of 0.05. In a later analysis, several top co-occurrence clusters were reported to appear linked to parvovirus B19, influenza, CMV and Epstein-Barr virus. Correlated functional status among segregating V segments might be attributable to linkage disequilibrium, but an unknown experimental factor could not be ruled out. An association between a missense DCLRE1C variant and V-gene and J-gene trimming of TCR beta chains was found in a later genetic analysis and replicated in an independent cohort. The cohort was sequenced for TCR beta chains only, and without alpha or paired-chain data the features that could be detected were limited. A further reported finding was that TCR beta sequences accurately predicted the HLA-A and HLA-B alleles for most subjects in the first cohort. It was suggested by the authors that the approach could potentially be generalized to other disease states and immunological phenotypes. A group of highly shared sequence variants was considered likely to be a technical artifact of the sequencing pipeline. Roughly uniform sequencing depth across donors was assumed in presence/absence analyses, although this assumption may not hold. An earlier analysis of approximately 540 of the donors showed that most TCR beta V segments appeared in productive rearrangements either about 87% or about 30% of the time, which broadly matched IMGT annotations. In both the original and validation cohorts, the classifier was reported to diagnose cytomegalovirus status with high specificity and sensitivity. In the study, 150 to 200 TCR beta chains were listed as associated with cytomegalovirus. A later analysis found that TCR association rates varied across HLA loci, with DRB1 alleles showing the most associated TCRs and HLA-C alleles the fewest. Compared with the 666-donor mean, donors in an Asian-associated ancestry cluster had fewer N-insertions in productive TCRs, according to a later genetic analysis. Immune exposure information for the cohort was limited to CMV serostatus. When HLA alleles, especially DR and DQ, strongly co-occurred, TCR associations were difficult to assign to individual alleles. Because some donors lacked HLA typing at each locus, the association tests relied only on the typed subset.

Between the V and J ends, shortened by 5 bases and 4 bases respectively, the junction contains 15 bases. According to the germline V gene, CDR1 reads SNHLY and CDR2 reads FYNNEI. The CDR3 has 15 amino acids, counting the end cysteine and phenylalanine. Of the read, only the CDR3 DNA is kept; its 45 bases are in frame from base 1. Libraries were built with the immunoSEQ multiplex PCR assay. A mixture of 60 forward primers for TCR Vbeta segments and 13 reverse primers for TCR Jbeta segments was used in the multiplex PCR. A multiplex PCR assay on genomic DNA amplified the CDR3 region of rearranged TCR beta genes. The Illumina HiSeq System was used to sequence the amplified TCR beta libraries as 87-base-pair reads. Per the authors' processing: Across the roughly 640 repertoires, a later analysis counted 80 million or so unique TCR beta chains, roughly 11 million of which were shared by at least two donors. Raw reads were error-corrected and collapsed into unique sequences with a nearest-neighbor algorithm that merged closely related sequences to remove PCR and sequencing errors. CDR3 sequences were aligned to IMGT reference sequences to assign V, D and J gene segments. For a sequence to be retained, a match of at least six nucleotides to both a V gene segment and a J gene segment was required. A rearrangement was called productive if the CDR3 had no stop codons and remained in frame with V and J, and every other rearrangement was called non-productive. Following IMGT convention, CDR3 was defined as the stretch from the second conserved V-encoded cysteine up to the conserved J-encoded phenylalanine. Sequences without an unambiguous match to a single V gene segment were excluded from the earlier analysis of about 600 of the donors. In an earlier analysis of 587 of the donors, V segments were called functional above 56.7% productive rearrangements and were called segregating when the between-donor standard deviation exceeded 5%. A statistical classification framework was developed to diagnose cytomegalovirus status using the catalog of TCR beta chain sequences. V and J gene assignment, in a later analysis, came from comparing TCR nucleotide sequences with IMGT/GENE-DB human TR gene sequences. Using the TCRdist pipeline, a later analysis assigned CDR3 sequences along with most-parsimonious VDJ recombination scenarios. In a later analysis, each TCR beta chain was defined by its CDR3 amino acid sequence together with its V-gene family, and reads lacking a unique V-gene family were excluded. As a way to deal with suspected cross-contamination and a sequencing artifact, a later analysis dropped roughly 620 nucleotide sequences that were highly shared and had low generation probability. For each public chain, a later analysis derived a clonal expansion index from normalized ranks of inferred template counts within each repertoire. A later analysis computed generation probabilities with a VDJ recombination model fitted to out-of-frame rearrangements, and checked the results against IGoR. A later analysis scored TCR-TCR, TCR-HLA and TCR-CMV co-occurrence with hypergeometric tests, applying a repertoire-size bias correction to TCR pairs. To estimate false discovery rates, a later analysis permuted the HLA or CMV assignments 20 times. In a later analysis, co-occurring TCRs were grouped with DBSCAN, and TCRdist sequence similarity was added when clustering was performed within HLA-allele-positive subsets. Co-occurrence clustering excluded repertoires with fewer than 30,000 or more than 120,000 public chains, plus five with anomalous nucleotide sharing. Held by TCRdb, this immuneACCESS table contains in-frame sequences only and omits some clones. Under half of the omission traces to an unresolved V gene where checked; the cause of the rest is unknown. That table gives V, J and clone size, and the DNA gave D and trimming. A total of about 190,000 clones appear in this sample, approximately 85% of them only once. The ten largest make up less than 2% of the sample.

The cohort consisted of approximately 690 healthy bone marrow donors. All cohort members were sampled while nominally healthy, although unrecorded immune exposures were likely present. The donor was CMV seronegative and was included in the group of a few hundred seronegative cohort members. A peripheral blood sample was collected from each donor, and TCR beta sequencing was performed on peripheral blood mononuclear cells. Genomic DNA extraction from the blood cell samples was performed with the Qiagen DNeasy Blood Extraction Kit. Comment on this clone: Its antigen is still unknown. Qualities for individual bases were not recorded, and no much larger clone is one base off.

The TCR sequence derives from a man between 18 and 35 years old in good health and CMV-seronegative. Sequenced sample: PBMCs. Recombination connected TRBV2 to TRBJ2-4; 5 matching bases give a weak D call of TRBD2. The CDR3 region has the sequence CASSQRLSGKNIQYF. DNA sequence: TGTGCCAGCAGTCAAAGACTATCCGGGAAAAACATTCAGTACTTC. This CDR3, with the reference TRBV2 and TRBJ2-4 proteins standing in past its ends, gives the full variable domain EPEVTQTPSHQVTQMGQEVILRCVPISNHLYFYWYRQILGQKVEFLVSFYNNEISEKSEIFDDQFSVERPDGSNFTLKIRSTKLEDSAMYFCASSQRLSGKNIQYFGAGTRLSVL.